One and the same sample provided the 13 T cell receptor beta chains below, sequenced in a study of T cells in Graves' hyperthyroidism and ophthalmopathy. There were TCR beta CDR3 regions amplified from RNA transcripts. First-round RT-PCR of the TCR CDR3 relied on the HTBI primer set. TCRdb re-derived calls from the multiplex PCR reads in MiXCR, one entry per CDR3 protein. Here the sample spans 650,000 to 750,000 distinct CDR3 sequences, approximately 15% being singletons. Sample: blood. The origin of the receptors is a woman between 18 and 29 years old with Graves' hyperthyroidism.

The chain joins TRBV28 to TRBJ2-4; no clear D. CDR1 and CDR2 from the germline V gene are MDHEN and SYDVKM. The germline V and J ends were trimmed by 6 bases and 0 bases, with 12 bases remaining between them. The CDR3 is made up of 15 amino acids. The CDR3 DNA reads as TGTGCCAGCAGGCCCCTGAGAATAGCCAAAAACATTCAGTACTTC. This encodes CASRPLRIAKNIQYF.

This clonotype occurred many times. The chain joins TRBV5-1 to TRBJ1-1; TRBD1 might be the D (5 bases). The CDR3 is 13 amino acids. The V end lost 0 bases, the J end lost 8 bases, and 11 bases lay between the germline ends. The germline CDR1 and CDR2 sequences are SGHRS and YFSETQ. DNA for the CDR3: TGCGCCAGCAGCTTGGTGGGGGGTAGGGAAGCTTTCTTT. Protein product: CASSLVGGREAFF.

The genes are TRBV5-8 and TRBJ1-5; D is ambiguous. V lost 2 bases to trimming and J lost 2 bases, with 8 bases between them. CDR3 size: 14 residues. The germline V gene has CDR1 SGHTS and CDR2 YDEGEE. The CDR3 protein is CASSLTQGNQPQHF. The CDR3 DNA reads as TGTGCCAGCAGCTTAACCCAGGGCAATCAGCCCCAGCATTTT. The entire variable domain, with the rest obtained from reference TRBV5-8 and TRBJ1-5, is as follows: EAGVTQSPTHLIKTRGQQATLRCSPISGHTSVYWYQQALGLGLQFLLWYDEGEERNRGNFPPRFSGRQFPNYSSELNVNALELEDSALYLCASSLTQGNQPQHFGDGTRLSIL.

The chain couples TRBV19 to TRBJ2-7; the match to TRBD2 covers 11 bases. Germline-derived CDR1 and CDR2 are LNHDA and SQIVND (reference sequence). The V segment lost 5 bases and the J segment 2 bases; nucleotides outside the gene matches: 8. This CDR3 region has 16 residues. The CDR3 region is CASSSTSGSFPYEQYF. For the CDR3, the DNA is TGTGCCAGTAGTTCTACTAGCGGGAGTTTCCCCTACGAGCAGTACTTC.

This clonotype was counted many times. The CDR3 region has the DNA TGTGCCAGCAGTGAATGGACCTACACTGAAGCTTTCTTT. The encoded protein is CASSEWTYTEAFF. The genes are TRBV2 and TRBJ1-1; D is unresolved. The CDR3 is 13 amino acids. CDR1 and CDR2 from the germline V gene are SNHLY and FYNNEI. Trimming stripped 2 bases from V and 3 bases from J, with 7 bases between.

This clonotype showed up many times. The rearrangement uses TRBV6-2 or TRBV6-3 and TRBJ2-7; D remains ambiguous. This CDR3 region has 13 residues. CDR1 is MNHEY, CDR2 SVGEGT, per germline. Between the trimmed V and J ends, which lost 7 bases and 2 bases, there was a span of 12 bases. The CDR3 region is CASTLRTTYEQYF. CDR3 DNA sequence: TGTGCCAGCACCTTAAGGACCACCTACGAGCAGTACTTC.

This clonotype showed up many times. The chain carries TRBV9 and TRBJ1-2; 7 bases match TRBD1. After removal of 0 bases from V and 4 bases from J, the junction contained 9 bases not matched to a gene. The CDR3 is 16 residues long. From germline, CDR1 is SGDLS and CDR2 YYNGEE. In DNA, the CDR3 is TGTGCCAGCAGCGTAGAAGGAGAGGACAGGCCCTATGGCTACACCTTC. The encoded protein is CASSVEGEDRPYGYTF.

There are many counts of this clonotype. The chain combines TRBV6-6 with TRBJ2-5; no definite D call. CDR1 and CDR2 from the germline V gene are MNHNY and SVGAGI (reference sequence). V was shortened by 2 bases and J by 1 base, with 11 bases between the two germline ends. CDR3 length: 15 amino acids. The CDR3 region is CASSYGGLFQETQYF. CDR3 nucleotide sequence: TGTGCCAGCAGTTACGGTGGTCTTTTCCAAGAGACCCAGTACTTC.

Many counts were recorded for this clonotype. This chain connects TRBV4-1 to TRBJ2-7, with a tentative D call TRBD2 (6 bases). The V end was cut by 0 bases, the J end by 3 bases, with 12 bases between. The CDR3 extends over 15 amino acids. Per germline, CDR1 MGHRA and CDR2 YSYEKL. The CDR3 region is CASSQEGTRRYEQYF. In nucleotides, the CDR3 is TGCGCCAGCAGCCAAGAGGGGACTCGTCGCTACGAGCAGTACTTC.

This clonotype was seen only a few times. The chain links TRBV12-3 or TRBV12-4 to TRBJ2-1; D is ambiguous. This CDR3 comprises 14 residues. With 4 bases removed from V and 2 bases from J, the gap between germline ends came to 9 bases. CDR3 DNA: TGTGCCAGCAGTTGGGCAGTACCCTACAATGAGCAGTTCTTC. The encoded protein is CASSWAVPYNEQFF.

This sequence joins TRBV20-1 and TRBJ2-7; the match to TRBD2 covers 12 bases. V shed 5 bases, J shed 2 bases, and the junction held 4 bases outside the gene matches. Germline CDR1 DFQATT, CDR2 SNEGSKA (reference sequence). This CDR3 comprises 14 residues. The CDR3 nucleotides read TGCAGTGCTCTGACTAGCGGGAGAACCTACGAGCAGTACTTC. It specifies CSALTSGRTYEQYF.

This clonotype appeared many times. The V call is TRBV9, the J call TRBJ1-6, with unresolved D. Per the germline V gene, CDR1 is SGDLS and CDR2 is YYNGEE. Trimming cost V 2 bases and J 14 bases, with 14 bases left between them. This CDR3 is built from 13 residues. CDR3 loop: CASSVGSGVTLHF. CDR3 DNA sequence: TGTGCCAGCAGCGTTGGTAGCGGAGTCACCCTCCACTTT.

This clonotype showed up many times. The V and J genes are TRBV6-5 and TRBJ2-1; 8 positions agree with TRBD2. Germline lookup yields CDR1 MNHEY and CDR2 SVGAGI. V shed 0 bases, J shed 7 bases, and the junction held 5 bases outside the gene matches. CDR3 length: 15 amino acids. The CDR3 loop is CASSYSYSGRNEQFF. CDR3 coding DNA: TGTGCCAGCAGTTACTCCTACAGCGGGAGAAATGAGCAGTTCTTC.